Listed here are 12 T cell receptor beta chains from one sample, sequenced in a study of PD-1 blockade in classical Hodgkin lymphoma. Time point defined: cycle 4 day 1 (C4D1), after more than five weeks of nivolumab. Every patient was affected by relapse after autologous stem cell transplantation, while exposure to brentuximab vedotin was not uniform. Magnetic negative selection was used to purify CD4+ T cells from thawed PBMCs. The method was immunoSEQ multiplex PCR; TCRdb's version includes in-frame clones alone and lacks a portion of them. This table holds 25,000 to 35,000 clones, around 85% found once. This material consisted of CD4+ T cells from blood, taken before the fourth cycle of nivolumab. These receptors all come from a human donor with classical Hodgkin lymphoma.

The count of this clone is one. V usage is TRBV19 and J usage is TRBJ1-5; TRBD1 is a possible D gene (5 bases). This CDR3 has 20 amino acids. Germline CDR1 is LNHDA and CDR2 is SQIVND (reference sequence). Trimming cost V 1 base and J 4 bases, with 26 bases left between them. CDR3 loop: CASSIGASGGTGRPNQPQHF. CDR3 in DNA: TGTGCCAGTAGTATAGGCGCGTCGGGAGGGACCGGACGGCCGAATCAGCCCCAGCATTTT.

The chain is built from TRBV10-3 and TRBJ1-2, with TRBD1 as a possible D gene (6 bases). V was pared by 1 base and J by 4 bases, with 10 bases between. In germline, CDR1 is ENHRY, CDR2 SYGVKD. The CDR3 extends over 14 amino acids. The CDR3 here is CAISEWGGGYGYTF. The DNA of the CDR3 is TGTGCCATCAGTGAGTGGGGGGGCGGCTATGGCTACACCTTC.

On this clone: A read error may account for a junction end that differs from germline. CDR3 region: CSVEGNYGYTF. CDR3 bases: TGCAGCGTGGAAGGCAACTATGGCTACACCTTC. This chain uses TRBV29-1 with TRBJ1-2; no reliable D call. This CDR3 comprises 11 residues. CDR1 SQVTM and CDR2 ANQGSEA come from the germline V gene.

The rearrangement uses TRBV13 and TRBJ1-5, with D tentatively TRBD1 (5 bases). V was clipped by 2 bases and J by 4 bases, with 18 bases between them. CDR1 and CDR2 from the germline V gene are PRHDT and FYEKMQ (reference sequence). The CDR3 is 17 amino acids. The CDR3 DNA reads TGTGCCAGCAGCTTAAGTGCTTTAGGGGTGGGAAATCAGCCCCAGCATTTT. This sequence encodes CASSLSALGVGNQPQHF.

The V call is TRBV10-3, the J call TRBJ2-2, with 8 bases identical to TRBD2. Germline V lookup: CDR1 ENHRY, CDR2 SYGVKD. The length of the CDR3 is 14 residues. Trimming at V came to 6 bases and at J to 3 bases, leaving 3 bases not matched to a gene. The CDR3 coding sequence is TGTGCCATCAGAGCGGGGGCAGACACCGGGGAGCTGTTTTTT. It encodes CAIRAGADTGELFF.

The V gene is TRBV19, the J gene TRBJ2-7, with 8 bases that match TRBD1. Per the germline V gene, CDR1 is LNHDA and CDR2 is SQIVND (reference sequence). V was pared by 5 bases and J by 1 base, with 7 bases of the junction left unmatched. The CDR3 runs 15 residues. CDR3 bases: TGTGCCAGTAGTGAGGACAGGGTAGGGTCCTACGAGCAGTACTTC. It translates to CASSEDRVGSYEQYF.

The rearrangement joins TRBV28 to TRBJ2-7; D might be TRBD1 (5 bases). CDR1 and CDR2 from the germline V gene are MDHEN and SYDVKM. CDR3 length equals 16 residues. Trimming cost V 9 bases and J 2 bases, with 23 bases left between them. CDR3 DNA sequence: TGTGCCAGTCAATCCCTACGTAGGGGCTTGGCCTACGAGCAGTACTTC. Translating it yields CASQSLRRGLAYEQYF.

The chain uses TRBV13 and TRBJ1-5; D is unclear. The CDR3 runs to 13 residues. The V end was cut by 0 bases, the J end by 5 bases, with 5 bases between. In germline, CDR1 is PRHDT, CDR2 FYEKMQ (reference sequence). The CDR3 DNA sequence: TGTGCCAGCAGCTTAGGCGAAGATCAGCCCCAGCATTTT. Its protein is CASSLGEDQPQHF. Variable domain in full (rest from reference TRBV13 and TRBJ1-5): AAGVIQSPRHLIKEKRETATLKCYPIPRHDTVYWYQQGPGQDPQFLISFYEKMQSDKGSIPDRFSAQQFSDYHSELNMSSLELGDSALYFCASSLGEDQPQHFGDGTRLSIL.

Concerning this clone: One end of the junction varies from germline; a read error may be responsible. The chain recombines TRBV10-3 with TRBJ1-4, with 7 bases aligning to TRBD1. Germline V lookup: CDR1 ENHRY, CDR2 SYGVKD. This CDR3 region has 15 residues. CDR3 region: CASSYTGTAGEKLFF. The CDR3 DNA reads TGTGCCAGCAGTTACACCGGGACAGCAGGCGAAAAACTGTTTTTT.

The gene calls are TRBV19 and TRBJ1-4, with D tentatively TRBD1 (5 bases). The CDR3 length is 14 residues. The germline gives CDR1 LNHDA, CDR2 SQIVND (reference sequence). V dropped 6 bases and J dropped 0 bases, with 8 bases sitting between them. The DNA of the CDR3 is TGTGCCAGTAGCGCGACAGCAACTAATGAAAAACTGTTTTTT. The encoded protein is CASSATATNEKLFF.

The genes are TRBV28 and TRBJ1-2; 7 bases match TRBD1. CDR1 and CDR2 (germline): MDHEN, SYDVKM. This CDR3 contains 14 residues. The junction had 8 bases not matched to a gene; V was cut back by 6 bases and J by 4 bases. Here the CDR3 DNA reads TGTGCCAGCAGGCTCCCGGGACAGACCTATGGCTACACCTTC. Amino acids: CASRLPGQTYGYTF.

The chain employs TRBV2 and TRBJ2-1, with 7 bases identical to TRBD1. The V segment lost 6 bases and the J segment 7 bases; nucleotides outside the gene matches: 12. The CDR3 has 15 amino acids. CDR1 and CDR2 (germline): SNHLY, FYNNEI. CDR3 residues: CASSRTGARKNEQFF. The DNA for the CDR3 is TGTGCCAGCAGCCGAACAGGGGCACGCAAAAATGAGCAGTTCTTC.